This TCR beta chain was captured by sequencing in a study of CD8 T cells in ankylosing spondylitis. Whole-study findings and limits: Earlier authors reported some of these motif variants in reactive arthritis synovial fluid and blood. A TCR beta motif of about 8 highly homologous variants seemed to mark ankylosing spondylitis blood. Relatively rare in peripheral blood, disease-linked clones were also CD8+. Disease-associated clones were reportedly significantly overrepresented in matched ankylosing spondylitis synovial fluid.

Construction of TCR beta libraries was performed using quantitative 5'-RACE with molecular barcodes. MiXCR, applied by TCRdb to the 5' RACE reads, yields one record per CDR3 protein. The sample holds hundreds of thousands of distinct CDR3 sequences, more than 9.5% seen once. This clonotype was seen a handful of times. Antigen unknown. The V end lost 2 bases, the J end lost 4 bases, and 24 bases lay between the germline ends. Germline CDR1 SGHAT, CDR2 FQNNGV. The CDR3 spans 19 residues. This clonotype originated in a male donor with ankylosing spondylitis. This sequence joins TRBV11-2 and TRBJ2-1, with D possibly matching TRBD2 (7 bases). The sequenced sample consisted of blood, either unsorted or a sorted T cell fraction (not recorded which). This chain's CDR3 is CASSLRWLAETTGYNEQFF. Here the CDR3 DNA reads TGTGCCAGCAGCTTAAGGTGGCTAGCGGAAACGACAGGATACAATGAGCAGTTCTTC.